Below are 27 T cell receptor beta chains sequenced from a single sample in a study of blood T cell repertoires in COVID-19. Profiled with immunoSEQ multiplex PCR; TCRdb holds only in-frame clones, not every one. Among just over 300,000 clones, under 90% were seen once, and the ten largest hold 1.5% to 2%. Sequenced material: peripheral blood. The receptors derive from a woman aged 25 to 39 with COVID-19, enrolled during active disease.

This sequence joins TRBV6-5 and TRBJ1-2, with 8 bases lining up with TRBD1. The J segment lost 8 bases and the V segment lost 4 bases, leaving 9 bases of the junction unmatched. The CDR3 is made up of 14 amino acids. The germline V gene encodes CDR1 MNHEY and CDR2 SVGAGI. CDR3 sequence: CASSLQGESRGYTF. CDR3 nucleotides: TGTGCCAGCAGTTTACAGGGGGAATCGCGCGGCTACACCTTC.

V usage is TRBV14 and J usage is TRBJ1-1; possibly TRBD1 for D (5 bases). There are 13 residues in the CDR3. Germline V gene lookup returns CDR1 SGHDN and CDR2 FVKESK. With 6 bases removed from V and 4 bases from J, the gap between germline ends came to 12 bases. CDR3 region: CASRGPGSTEAFF. The CDR3 DNA sequence: TGTGCCAGCAGAGGACCAGGGTCCACTGAAGCTTTCTTT.

This chain links TRBV12-3 or TRBV12-4 with TRBJ1-3; a weak D match, TRBD1 (5 bases). Trimming removed 4 bases from V and 4 bases from J, with 8 bases in between. The CDR3 has 13 residues. CDR3 DNA: TGTGCCAGCAGTTATGACAGAGGAAACACCATATATTTT. Translation gives CASSYDRGNTIYF.

This sequence joins TRBV6-2 or TRBV6-3 and TRBJ2-6; D is perhaps TRBD2 (6 bases). V lost 5 bases and J lost 3, with 14 bases in between. The CDR3 has 16 amino acids. Germline V gene data show CDR1 as MNHEY and CDR2 as SVGEGT. CDR3 in amino acids: CASSADQGGGANVLTF. As DNA, the CDR3 is TGTGCCAGCAGTGCGGACCAGGGAGGTGGGGCCAACGTCCTGACTTTC.

V usage is TRBV11-2 and J usage is TRBJ1-6, with D uncertain. The CDR3 spans 12 residues. V lost 2 bases to trimming and J lost 6 bases, with 2 bases between them. CDR1 is SGHAT, CDR2 FQNNGV, per germline. CDR3 amino acids: CASSLRNSPLHF. In DNA form, the CDR3 reads TGTGCCAGCAGCTTACGTAATTCACCCCTCCACTTT. The full variable domain, its missing parts supplied by reference TRBV11-2 and TRBJ1-6, is EAGVAQSPRYKIIEKRQSVAFWCNPISGHATLYWYQQILGQGPKLLIQFQNNGVVDDSQLPKDRFSAERLKGVDSTLKIQPAKLEDSAVYLCASSLRNSPLHFGNGTRLTVT.

The chain joins TRBV5-1 to TRBJ1-6, with 8 bases aligning to TRBD1. The germline CDR1 and CDR2 sequences are SGHRS and YFSETQ. V gave up 0 bases and J gave up 8 bases; unmatched junction bases: 4. There are 15 residues in the CDR3. The CDR3 DNA is TGCGCCAGCAGCTTGGGGACAGGGACGTATTCACCCCTCCACTTT. Protein: CASSLGTGTYSPLHF.

This sequence joins TRBV19 and TRBJ1-2, with 8 bases aligning to TRBD1. This CDR3 is 14 amino acids long. Germline V gene sequence: CDR1 LNHDA, CDR2 SQIVND (reference sequence). V shed 5 bases, J shed 4 bases, and the junction held 6 bases outside the gene matches. CDR3 nucleotide sequence: TGTGCCAGTAGTCCTGGGACAGGTTCCTATGGCTACACCTTC. Protein sequence: CASSPGTGSYGYTF.

This clone was seen only a few times. The V gene is TRBV11-2, the J gene TRBJ1-3, with 7 bases fitting TRBD1. The V segment lost 5 bases and the J segment 2 bases; nucleotides outside the gene matches: 6. Germline values: CDR1 SGHAT, CDR2 FQNNGV. The CDR3 has 15 amino acids. DNA of the CDR3: TGTGCCAGCAGCCCAGTGCAGGGGGCTGGAAACACCATATATTTT. Translation gives CASSPVQGAGNTIYF.

J is TRBJ2-1 and V is TRBV5-8; the match to TRBD1 covers 8 bases. Germline V lookup: CDR1 SGHTS, CDR2 YDEGEE. Trimming at V came to 1 base and at J to 8 bases, leaving 8 bases not matched to a gene. There are 15 residues in the CDR3. Written as DNA, the CDR3 is TGTGCCAGCAGCTTGCCGGCGACAGGGGCCGATGAGCAGTTCTTC. It yields the protein CASSLPATGADEQFF. Filled out from reference TRBV5-8 and TRBJ2-1, the complete variable domain reads EAGVTQSPTHLIKTRGQQATLRCSPISGHTSVYWYQQALGLGLQFLLWYDEGEERNRGNFPPRFSGRQFPNYSSELNVNALELEDSALYLCASSLPATGADEQFFGPGTRLTVL.

V usage is TRBV27 and J usage is TRBJ2-6, with D tentatively TRBD2 (6 bases). The V and J ends lost 6 bases and 3 bases respectively, with 15 bases between them. CDR1 and CDR2 from the germline V gene are MNHEY and SMNVEV (reference sequence). The CDR3 consists of 16 residues. Written as DNA, the CDR3 is TGTGCCAGCAGCCTGACGGGGGTCCTTGGGGCCAACGTCCTGACTTTC. It specifies CASSLTGVLGANVLTF.

This sequence joins TRBV5-1 and TRBJ1-3; D not certain. The CDR3 extends over 15 amino acids. In germline, CDR1 is SGHRS, CDR2 YFSETQ. V lost 4 bases and J lost 0, with 11 bases in between. The CDR3 DNA is TGCGCCAGCAGCCCGGGGAGTGGCTCTGGAAACACCATATATTTT. Its translation: CASSPGSGSGNTIYF. The full variable domain, with the rest looked up from reference TRBV5-1 and TRBJ1-3, is KAGVTQTPRYLIKTRGQQVTLSCSPISGHRSVSWYQQTPGQGLQFLFEYFSETQRNKGNFPGRFSGRQFSNSRSEMNVSTLELGDSALYLCASSPGSGSGNTIYFGEGSWLTVV.

This rearrangement joins TRBV7-9 to TRBJ1-2, with TRBD1 as a possible D gene (6 bases). V lost 5 bases and J 3 bases, leaving 10 bases between the germline ends. The length of the CDR3 is 13 residues. From germline, CDR1 is SEHNR and CDR2 FQNEAQ (reference sequence). DNA for the CDR3: TGTGCCAGCAGCCCGGACAGCGACTATGGCTACACCTTC. Protein product: CASSPDSDYGYTF.

The rearrangement uses TRBV3-1 (or the pseudogene TRBV3-2) and TRBJ2-5; 13 nucleotides match TRBD2. CDR3 size: 17 residues. Germline V gene data show CDR1 as LGHDT and CDR2 as YNNKEL (reference sequence). After removal of 2 bases from V and 2 bases from J, the junction contained 5 bases not matched to a gene. Here the CDR3 DNA reads TGTGCCAGCAGCCAACCGGGACTAGCGGGGCGTCAAGAGACCCAGTACTTC. This gives the protein CASSQPGLAGRQETQYF.

The rearrangement uses TRBV11-3 and TRBJ2-3, with TRBD2 identical over 11 bases. The CDR3 loop spans 16 amino acids. Germline assignment: CDR1 SGHNT and CDR2 YENEEA. Trimming took 4 bases from V and 4 from J; bases not matched to a gene: 7. This CDR3 is CASSSRSGGESDTQYF. The CDR3 nucleotides read TGTGCCAGCAGCTCCCGTAGCGGGGGGGAATCAGATACGCAGTATTTT.

The gene calls are TRBV4-2 and TRBJ2-5, with D perhaps TRBD2 (5 bases). Trimming shortened V by 0 bases and J by 4 bases, and 6 bases separated the two germline ends. The CDR3 covers 13 residues. The germline V gene encodes CDR1 LGHNA and CDR2 YNFKEQ. CDR3 nucleotides: TGTGCCAGCAGCCAAGAGAGCGGAGAGACCCAGTACTTC. Translated: CASSQESGETQYF.

This sequence joins TRBV5-5 and TRBJ2-3; a weak D match, TRBD1 (6 bases). Germline CDR1 and CDR2: SGHKS and YYEKEE (reference sequence). V lost 0 bases and J 6 bases, leaving 17 bases between the germline ends. The CDR3 spans 16 residues. The CDR3 nucleotides read TGTGCCAGCAGCTTGGGGGGGCGAGGGAAGGCGGATACGCAGTATTTT. It yields the protein CASSLGGRGKADTQYF.

V and J are TRBV4-1 and TRBJ1-5, with D possibly TRBD1 on 5 matching bases. The CDR3 runs 15 residues. Trimming removed 0 bases from V and 7 bases from J, with 13 bases in between. Looked up from germline, CDR1 is MGHRA and CDR2 is YSYEKL. CDR3 sequence reads: CASSQDGGAGQPQHF. The CDR3 DNA reads TGCGCCAGCAGCCAAGATGGTGGGGCAGGCCAGCCCCAGCATTTT.

The J gene is TRBJ1-1, the V gene TRBV28; D possibly corresponds to TRBD1 (5 bases). The germline gives CDR1 MDHEN, CDR2 SYDVKM. CDR3 length: 16 amino acids. Trimming removed 3 bases at V and 0 bases at J, with 14 bases between. CDR3 in DNA: TGTGCCAGCAGTTTGGGCAGGGTAACATTGAACACTGAAGCTTTCTTT. Protein product: CASSLGRVTLNTEAFF. Full variable domain (remainder filled in from reference TRBV28 and TRBJ1-1): DVKVTQSSRYLVKRTGEKVFLECVQDMDHENMFWYRQDPGLGLRLIYFSYDVKMKEKGDIPEGYSVSREKKERFSLILESASTNQTSMYLCASSLGRVTLNTEAFFGQGTRLTVV.

The genes are TRBV5-5 and TRBJ2-7, with 8 positions matching TRBD1. V shed 3 bases, J shed 2 bases, and the junction held 4 bases outside the gene matches. Germline V CDR1 and CDR2: SGHKS, YYEKEE (reference sequence). This CDR3 comprises 14 residues. CDR3 protein: CASSSGQGPYEQYV. As DNA, the CDR3 is TGTGCCAGCAGCTCAGGACAGGGACCCTACGAGCAGTACGTC.

This chain uses TRBV19 with TRBJ2-5; 10 bases are shared with TRBD1. CDR1 is LNHDA, CDR2 SQIVND, per germline (reference sequence). V trimming: 5 bases; J trimming: 4 bases; junction bases outside the gene matches: 4. The CDR3 runs to 14 residues. CDR3 in DNA: TGTGCCAGTAGTGACAGGGGGCTTGGAGAGACCCAGTACTTC. This codes for CASSDRGLGETQYF.

The rearrangement links TRBV6-5 to TRBJ2-6; possible D gene TRBD1, 5 bases. Per germline, CDR1 MNHEY and CDR2 SVGAGI. V shed 0 bases and J shed 8 bases, with 11 bases lying between them. This CDR3 comprises 15 residues. DNA for the CDR3: TGTGCCAGCAGTTACTCCCGCCAGGGCACCAACGTCCTGACTTTC. This codes for CASSYSRQGTNVLTF.

The CDR3 region is CASSFNGGYEQYF. The CDR3 coding sequence is TGTGCCAGCAGCTTCAACGGGGGCTACGAGCAGTACTTC. This sequence joins TRBV5-6 and TRBJ2-7; D perhaps matches TRBD2 (6 bases). In germline, CDR1 is SGHDT, CDR2 YYEEEE. The CDR3 length is 13 residues. V was cut by 2 bases and J by 3 bases, with 9 bases left in between. The complete variable domain, with remaining parts taken from reference TRBV5-6 and TRBJ2-7, reads DAGVTQSPTHLIKTRGQQVTLRCSPKSGHDTVSWYQQALGQGPQFIFQYYEEEERQRGNFPDRFSGHQFPNYSSELNVNALLLGDSALYLCASSFNGGYEQYFGPGTRLTVT.

V usage is TRBV5-1 and J usage is TRBJ2-3; 10 bases agree with TRBD1. Germline V gene lookup returns CDR1 SGHRS and CDR2 YFSETQ. The CDR3 consists of 15 residues. V trimming: 4 bases; J trimming: 5 bases; junction bases outside the gene matches: 7. CDR3: CASSGQGVVIDTQYF. CDR3 nucleotides: TGCGCCAGCAGCGGACAGGGGGTAGTAATAGATACGCAGTATTTT.

The rearrangement uses TRBV7-9 and TRBJ1-4; TRBD1 might be the D (6 bases). CDR1 and CDR2 (germline): SEHNR, FQNEAQ (reference sequence). The germline V and J ends were trimmed by 5 bases and 8 bases, with 15 bases remaining between them. The CDR3 runs to 14 residues. In DNA, the CDR3 is TGTGCCAGCAGCCCAGGACAGTGGATCGAAAAACTGTTTTTT. Translating gives CASSPGQWIEKLFF.

The rearrangement links TRBV5-1 to TRBJ2-1; a possible D gene is TRBD2 (5 bases). CDR3 length: 13 residues. Germline V gene sequence: CDR1 SGHRS, CDR2 YFSETQ. V was cut by 6 bases and J by 8 bases, with 15 bases left in between. The CDR3 region has the DNA TGCGCCAGCAAAAGCCTAGCATCCCATGAGCAGTTCTTC. It is translated as CASKSLASHEQFF.

The V gene is TRBV7-2, the J gene TRBJ2-1, with D tentatively TRBD2 (5 bases). The CDR3 sequence is 13 residues long. Germline assignment: CDR1 SGHTA and CDR2 FQGNSA. V was shortened by 3 bases and J by 7 bases, with 10 bases between the two germline ends. The CDR3 DNA reads TGTGCCAGCAGCTTCTCAGACTATAATGAGCAGTTCTTC. It translates to CASSFSDYNEQFF.

DNA for the CDR3: TGTGCCAGCAGTAGGGACAGGACCACCGGGGAGCTGTTTTTT. Translation: CASSRDRTTGELFF. The chain is built from TRBV6-5 and TRBJ2-2, with 8 bases identical to TRBD1. Looked up from germline, CDR1 is MNHEY and CDR2 is SVGAGI. Trimming cost V 5 bases and J 4 bases; bases outside gene matches: 3. The CDR3 has 14 amino acids.